The rows below give T cell receptor beta chains drawn from one sample of a study of cytomegalovirus exposure and HLA in healthy donors. Sequencing was performed with immunoSEQ multiplex PCR; in TCRdb, only in-frame clones are kept and a portion is missing. The data show approximately 180,000 clones, roughly 80% seen once. Input material: PBMCs. Receptor source: a woman aged 18-29 years in good health and CMV-seronegative. CDR3s include the opening cysteine and the closing phenylalanine or tryptophan. D genes are given only for firm matches. Rows may omit the clone size; those that give it use once, few, many or a size class.

V gene	J gene	D gene	clone size	CDR3 protein	CDR3 DNA
TRBV10-1	TRBJ2-1	TRBD2	-	CASSEIGLAGLPNNEQFF	TGCGCCAGCAGTGAAATCGGACTAGCGGGTTTACCAAACAATGAGCAGTTCTTC
TRBV28	TRBJ1-2	TRBD1	-	CASRRQTGIDGYTF	TGTGCCAGCAGGAGACAGACAGGGATTGATGGCTACACCTTC
TRBV28	TRBJ2-1	-	-	CASSLRLGPYNEQFF	TGTGCCAGCAGTTTGCGGTTAGGTCCTTACAATGAGCAGTTCTTC
TRBV25-1	TRBJ2-5	TRBD2	-	CASRPLAGGETQYF	TGTGCCAGCAGACCCTTAGCGGGGGGTGAGACCCAGTACTTC
TRBV19	TRBJ2-1	TRBD2	-	CASSIDRASGHYNEQFF	TGTGCCAGTAGTATAGATCGGGCTAGCGGACACTACAATGAGCAGTTCTTC
TRBV9	TRBJ2-2	TRBD2	-	CASSPGLAGGGELFF	TGTGCCAGCAGCCCCGGACTAGCGGGAGGTGGGGAGCTGTTTTTT
TRBV6-5	TRBJ2-1	TRBD1	few	CASRIQGSYNEQFF	TGTGCCAGCAGAATACAGGGGTCCTACAATGAGCAGTTCTTC
TRBV5-4	TRBJ2-7	TRBD2	-	CASSLRGGGYEQYF	TGTGCCAGCAGCTTGCGGGGGGGAGGCTACGAGCAGTACTTC
TRBV4-3	TRBJ2-3	-	-	CASSQEWAGRTDTQYF	TGCGCCAGCAGCCAAGAATGGGCGGGACGCACAGATACGCAGTATTTT
TRBV7-8	TRBJ2-7	-	-	CASSLSGTPYEQYF	TGTGCCAGCAGCTTATCGGGTACCCCCTACGAGCAGTACTTC
TRBV29-1	TRBJ2-5	TRBD1	-	CSVLGDRVRAEETQYF	TGCAGCGTCCTTGGGGACAGGGTTCGGGCCGAAGAGACCCAGTACTTC
TRBV5-8	TRBJ1-1	-	once	CASSLDPYRGAFF	TGTGCCAGCAGCTTGGACCCATACCGAGGAGCTTTCTTT
TRBV29-1	TRBJ2-2	-	-	CSVGREGIGGELFF	TGCAGCGTTGGCAGGGAAGGGATTGGCGGGGAGCTGTTTTTT
TRBV10-2	TRBJ2-1	-	-	CASSGNREGYNEQFF	TGCGCCAGCAGTGGTAACAGGGAAGGGTACAATGAGCAGTTCTTC
TRBV10-2	TRBJ1-5	-	many	CASSEAPGNSNQPQHF	TGCGCCAGCAGTGAGGCGCCGGGGAATAGCAATCAGCCCCAGCATTTT